The present T cell receptor (beta chain) was sequenced within a study of blood T cells in healthy people across ages. A second PCR of 7 to 11 cycles used a sample-barcoded 5' primer and a J-beta primer mix. MiXCR, run by TCRdb on the 5' RACE reads, gives a single entry per CDR3 protein. The sample has approximately 1.5 million distinct CDR3 sequences; 42% are singletons. The sequenced material came from blood. This receptor was identified in a woman between 18 and 30 years old in good health.

Here the CDR3 DNA reads TGTGCCAGCAGCCTTCTCGGCCGGGACACTGAAGCTTTCTTT. Translating it yields CASSLLGRDTEAFF. The V and J genes are TRBV25-1 and TRBJ1-1; D is undetermined. The germline V gene has CDR1 MGHDK and CDR2 SYGVNS. Trimming took 6 bases from V and 3 from J, leaving 14 bases between them. The CDR3 runs to 14 residues.